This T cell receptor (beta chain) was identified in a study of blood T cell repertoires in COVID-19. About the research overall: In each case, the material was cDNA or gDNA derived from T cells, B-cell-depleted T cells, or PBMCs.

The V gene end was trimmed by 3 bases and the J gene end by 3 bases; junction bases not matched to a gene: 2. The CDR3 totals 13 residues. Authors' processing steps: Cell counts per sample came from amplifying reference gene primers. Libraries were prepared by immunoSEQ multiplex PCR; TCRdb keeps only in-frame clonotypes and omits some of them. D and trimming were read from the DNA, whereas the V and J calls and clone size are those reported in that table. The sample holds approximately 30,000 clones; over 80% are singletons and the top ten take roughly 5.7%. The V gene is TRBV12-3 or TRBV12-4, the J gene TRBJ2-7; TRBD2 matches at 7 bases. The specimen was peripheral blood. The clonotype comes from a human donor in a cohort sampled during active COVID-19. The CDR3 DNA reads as TGTGCCAGCAGTTTGGGAGGGGACTACGAGCAGTACGTC. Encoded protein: CASSLGGDYEQYV.